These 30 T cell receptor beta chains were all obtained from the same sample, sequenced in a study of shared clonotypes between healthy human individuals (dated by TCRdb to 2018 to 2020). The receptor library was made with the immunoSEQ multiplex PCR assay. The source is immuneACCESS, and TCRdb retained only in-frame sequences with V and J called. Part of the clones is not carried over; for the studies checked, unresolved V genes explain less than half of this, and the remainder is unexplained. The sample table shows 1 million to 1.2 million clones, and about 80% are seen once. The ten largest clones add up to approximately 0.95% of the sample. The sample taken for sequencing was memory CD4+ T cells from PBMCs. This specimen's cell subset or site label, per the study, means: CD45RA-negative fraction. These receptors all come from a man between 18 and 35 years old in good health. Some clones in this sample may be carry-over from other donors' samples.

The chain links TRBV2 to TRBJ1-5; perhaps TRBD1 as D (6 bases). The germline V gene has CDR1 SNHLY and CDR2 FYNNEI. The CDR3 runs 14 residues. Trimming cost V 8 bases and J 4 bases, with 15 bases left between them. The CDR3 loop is CASRLPQGNQPQHF. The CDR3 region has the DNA TGTGCCAGCCGGCTCCCGCAGGGGAATCAGCCCCAGCATTTT.

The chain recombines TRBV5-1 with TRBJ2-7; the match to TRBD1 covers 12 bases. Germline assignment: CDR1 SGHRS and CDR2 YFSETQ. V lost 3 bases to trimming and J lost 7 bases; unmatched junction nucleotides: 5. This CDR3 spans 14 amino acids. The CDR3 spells CASSWGQGAEEQYF. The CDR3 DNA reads TGCGCCAGCAGCTGGGGACAGGGGGCGGAGGAGCAGTACTTC.

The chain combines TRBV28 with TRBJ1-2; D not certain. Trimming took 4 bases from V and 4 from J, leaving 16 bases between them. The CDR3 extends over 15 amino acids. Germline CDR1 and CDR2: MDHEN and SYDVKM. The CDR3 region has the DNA TGTGCCAGCAGTTCGGACGGGTTGTCGGGCTATGGCTACACCTTC. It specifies CASSSDGLSGYGYTF.

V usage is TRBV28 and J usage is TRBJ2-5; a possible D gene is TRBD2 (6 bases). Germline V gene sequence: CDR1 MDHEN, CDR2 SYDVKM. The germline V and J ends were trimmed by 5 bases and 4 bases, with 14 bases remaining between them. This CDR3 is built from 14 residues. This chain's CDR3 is CASSAPGGSETQYF. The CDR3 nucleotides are TGTGCCAGCAGTGCCCCTGGAGGGTCAGAGACCCAGTACTTC.

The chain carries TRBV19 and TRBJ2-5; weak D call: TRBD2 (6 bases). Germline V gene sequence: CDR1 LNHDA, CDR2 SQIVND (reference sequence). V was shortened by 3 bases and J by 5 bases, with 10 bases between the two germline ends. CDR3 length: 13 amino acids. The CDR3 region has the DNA TGTGCCAGTAGTATCCCTGGGGGGGAGACCCAGTACTTC. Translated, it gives CASSIPGGETQYF.

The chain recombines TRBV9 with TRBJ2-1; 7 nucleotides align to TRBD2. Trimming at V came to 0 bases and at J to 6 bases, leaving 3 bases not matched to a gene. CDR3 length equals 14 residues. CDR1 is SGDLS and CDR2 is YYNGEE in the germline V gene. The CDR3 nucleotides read TGTGCCAGCAGCGTAGGCGGGAGCGTCAATGAGCAGTTCTTC. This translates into CASSVGGSVNEQFF. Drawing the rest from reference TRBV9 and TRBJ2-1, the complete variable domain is DSGVTQTPKHLITATGQRVTLRCSPRSGDLSVYWYQQSLDQGLQFLIQYYNGEERAKGNILERFSAQQFPDLHSELNLSSLELGDSALYFCASSVGGSVNEQFFGPGTRLTVL.

The CDR3 DNA reads as TGCGCCAGCAGCTTCTATAGGGACACCTTTGCAACTAATGAAAAACTGTTTTTT. Translation gives CASSFYRDTFATNEKLFF. The chain links TRBV5-1 to TRBJ1-4, with D tentatively TRBD1 (6 bases). Per the germline V gene, CDR1 is SGHRS and CDR2 is YFSETQ. CDR3 length equals 18 residues. V lost 2 bases and J 0 bases, leaving 17 bases between the germline ends.

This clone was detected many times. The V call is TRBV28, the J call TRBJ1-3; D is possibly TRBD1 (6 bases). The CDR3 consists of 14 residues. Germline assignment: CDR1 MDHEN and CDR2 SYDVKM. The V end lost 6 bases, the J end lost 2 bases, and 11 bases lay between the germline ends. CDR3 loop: CASSTHRAGNTIYF. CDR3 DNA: TGTGCCAGCAGCACACACAGGGCTGGAAACACCATATATTTT.

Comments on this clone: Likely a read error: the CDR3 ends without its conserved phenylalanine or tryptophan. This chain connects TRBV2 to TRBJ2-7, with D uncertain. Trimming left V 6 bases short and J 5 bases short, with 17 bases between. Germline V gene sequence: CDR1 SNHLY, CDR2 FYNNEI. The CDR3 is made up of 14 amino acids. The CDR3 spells CASRNPGWGDEQYL. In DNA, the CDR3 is TGTGCCAGCAGGAACCCCGGCTGGGGTGACGAGCAGTACCTC.

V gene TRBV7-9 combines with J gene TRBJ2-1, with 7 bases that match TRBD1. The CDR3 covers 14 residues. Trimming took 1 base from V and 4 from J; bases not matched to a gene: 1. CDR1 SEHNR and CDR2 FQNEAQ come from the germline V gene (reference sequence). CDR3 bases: TGTGCCAGCAGCTTAGAGGGACAGTACAATGAGCAGTTCTTC. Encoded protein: CASSLEGQYNEQFF.

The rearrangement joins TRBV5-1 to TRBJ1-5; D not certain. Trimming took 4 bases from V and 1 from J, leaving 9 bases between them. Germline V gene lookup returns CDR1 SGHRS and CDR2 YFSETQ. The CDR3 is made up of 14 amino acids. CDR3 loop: CASSPFGSNQPQHF. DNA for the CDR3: TGCGCCAGCAGCCCCTTTGGGAGCAATCAGCCCCAGCATTTT. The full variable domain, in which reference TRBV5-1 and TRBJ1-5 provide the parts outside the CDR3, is KAGVTQTPRYLIKTRGQQVTLSCSPISGHRSVSWYQQTPGQGLQFLFEYFSETQRNKGNFPGRFSGRQFSNSRSEMNVSTLELGDSALYLCASSPFGSNQPQHFGDGTRLSIL.

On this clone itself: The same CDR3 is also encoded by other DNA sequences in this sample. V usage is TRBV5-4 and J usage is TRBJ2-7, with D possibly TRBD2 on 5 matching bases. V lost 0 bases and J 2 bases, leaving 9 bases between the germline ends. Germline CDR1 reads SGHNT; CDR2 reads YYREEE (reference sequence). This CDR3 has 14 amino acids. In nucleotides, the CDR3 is TGTGCCAGCAGCTTGGGGACTGGCGCCTACGAGCAGTACTTC. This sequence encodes CASSLGTGAYEQYF. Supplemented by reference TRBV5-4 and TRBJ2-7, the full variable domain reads ETGVTQSPTHLIKTRGQQVTLRCSSQSGHNTVSWYQQALGQGPQFIFQYYREEENGRGNFPPRFSGLQFPNYSSELNVNALELDDSALYLCASSLGTGAYEQYFGPGTRLTVT.

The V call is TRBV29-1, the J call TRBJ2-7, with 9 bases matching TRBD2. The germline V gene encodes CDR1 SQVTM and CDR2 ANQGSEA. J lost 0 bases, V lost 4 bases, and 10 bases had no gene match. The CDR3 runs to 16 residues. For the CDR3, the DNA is TGCAGCGTTGTAGGTGGTCTTAGCGGGAGCTCCTACGAGCAGTACTTC. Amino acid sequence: CSVVGGLSGSSYEQYF.

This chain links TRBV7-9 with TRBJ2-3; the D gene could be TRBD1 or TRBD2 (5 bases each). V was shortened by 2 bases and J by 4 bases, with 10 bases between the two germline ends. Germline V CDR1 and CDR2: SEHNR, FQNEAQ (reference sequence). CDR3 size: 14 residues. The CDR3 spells CASSLLRDADTQYF. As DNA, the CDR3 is TGTGCCAGCAGCTTATTACGGGACGCAGATACGCAGTATTTT.

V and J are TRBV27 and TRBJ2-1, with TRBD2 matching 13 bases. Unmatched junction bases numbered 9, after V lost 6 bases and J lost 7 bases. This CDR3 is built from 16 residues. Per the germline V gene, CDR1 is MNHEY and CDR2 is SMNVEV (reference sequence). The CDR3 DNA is TGTGCCAGCAGCTTCCGACTAGCGGGAGGACTTAATGAGCAGTTCTTC. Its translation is CASSFRLAGGLNEQFF.

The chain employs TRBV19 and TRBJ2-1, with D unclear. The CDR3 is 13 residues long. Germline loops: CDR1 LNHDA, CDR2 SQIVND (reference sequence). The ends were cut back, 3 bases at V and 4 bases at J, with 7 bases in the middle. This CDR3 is CASSMDGYNEQFF. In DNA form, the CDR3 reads TGTGCCAGTAGTATGGATGGGTACAATGAGCAGTTCTTC.

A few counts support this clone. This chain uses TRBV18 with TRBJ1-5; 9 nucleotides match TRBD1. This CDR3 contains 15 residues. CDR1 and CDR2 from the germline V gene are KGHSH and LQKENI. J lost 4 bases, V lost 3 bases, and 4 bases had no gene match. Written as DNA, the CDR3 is TGTGCCAGCTCACCGGTTGGACAGGGGAATCAGCCCCAGCATTTT. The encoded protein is CASSPVGQGNQPQHF.

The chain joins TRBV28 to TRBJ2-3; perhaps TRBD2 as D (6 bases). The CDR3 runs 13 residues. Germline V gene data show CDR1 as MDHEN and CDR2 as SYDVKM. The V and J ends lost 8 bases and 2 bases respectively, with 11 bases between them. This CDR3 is CASAPGDTDTQYF. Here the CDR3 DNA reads TGTGCCAGCGCCCCGGGGGACACAGATACGCAGTATTTT.

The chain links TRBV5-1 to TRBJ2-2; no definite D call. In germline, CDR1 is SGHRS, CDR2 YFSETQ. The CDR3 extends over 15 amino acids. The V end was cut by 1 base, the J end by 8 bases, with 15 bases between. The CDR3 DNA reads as TGCGCCAGCAGCTTGACAACCTCCTTCGGAGGGGAGCTGTTTTTT. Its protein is CASSLTTSFGGELFF. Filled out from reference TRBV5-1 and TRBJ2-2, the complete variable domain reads KAGVTQTPRYLIKTRGQQVTLSCSPISGHRSVSWYQQTPGQGLQFLFEYFSETQRNKGNFPGRFSGRQFSNSRSEMNVSTLELGDSALYLCASSLTTSFGGELFFGEGSRLTVL.

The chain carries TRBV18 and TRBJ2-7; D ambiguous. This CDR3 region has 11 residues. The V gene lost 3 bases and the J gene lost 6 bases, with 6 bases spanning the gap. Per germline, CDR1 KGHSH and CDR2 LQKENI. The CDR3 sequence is CASSPDAEQYF. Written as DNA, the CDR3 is TGTGCCAGCTCACCCGACGCCGAGCAGTACTTC.

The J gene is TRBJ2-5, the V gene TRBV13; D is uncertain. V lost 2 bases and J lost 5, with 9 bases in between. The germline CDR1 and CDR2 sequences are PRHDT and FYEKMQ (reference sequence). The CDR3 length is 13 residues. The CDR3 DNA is TGTGCCAGCAGCTTACCGGGCCAGGAGACCCAGTACTTC. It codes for CASSLPGQETQYF.

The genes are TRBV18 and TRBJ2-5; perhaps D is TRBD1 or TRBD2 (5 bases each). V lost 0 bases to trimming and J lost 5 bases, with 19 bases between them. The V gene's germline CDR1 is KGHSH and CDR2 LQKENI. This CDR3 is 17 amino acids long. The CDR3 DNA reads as TGTGCCAGCTCACCACCGGTAGCGCGAGGGGCCTGGGAGACCCAGTACTTC. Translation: CASSPPVARGAWETQYF.

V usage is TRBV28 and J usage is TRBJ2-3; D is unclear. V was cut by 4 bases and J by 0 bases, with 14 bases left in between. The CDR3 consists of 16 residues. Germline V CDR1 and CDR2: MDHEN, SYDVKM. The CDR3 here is CASSSWTVSSTDTQYF. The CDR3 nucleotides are TGTGCCAGCAGTTCCTGGACGGTCTCTAGCACAGATACGCAGTATTTT.

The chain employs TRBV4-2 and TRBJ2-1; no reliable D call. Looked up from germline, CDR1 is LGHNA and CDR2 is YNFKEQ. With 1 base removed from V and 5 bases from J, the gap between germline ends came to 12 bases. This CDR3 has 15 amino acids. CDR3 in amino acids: CASSQVSPAHNEQFF. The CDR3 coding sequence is TGTGCCAGCAGCCAAGTTAGTCCAGCCCACAATGAGCAGTTCTTC.

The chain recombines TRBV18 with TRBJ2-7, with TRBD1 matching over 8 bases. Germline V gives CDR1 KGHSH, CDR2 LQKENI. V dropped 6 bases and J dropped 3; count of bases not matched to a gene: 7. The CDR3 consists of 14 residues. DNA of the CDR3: TGTGCCAGCTCCCTTACCGGACAGGGCTACGAGCAGTACTTC. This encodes CASSLTGQGYEQYF.

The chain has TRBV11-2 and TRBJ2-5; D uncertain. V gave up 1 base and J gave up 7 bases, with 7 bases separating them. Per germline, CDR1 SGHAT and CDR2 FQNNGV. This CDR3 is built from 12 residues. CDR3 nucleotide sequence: TGTGCCAGCAGCTTAGGTTCCTGGACCCAGTACTTC. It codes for CASSLGSWTQYF.

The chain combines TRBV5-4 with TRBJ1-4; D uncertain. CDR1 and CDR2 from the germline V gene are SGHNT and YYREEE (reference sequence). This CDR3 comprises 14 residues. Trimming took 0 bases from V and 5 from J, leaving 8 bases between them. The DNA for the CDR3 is TGTGCCAGCAGCTTGGAAGGGAGGAATGAAAAACTGTTTTTT. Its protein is CASSLEGRNEKLFF.

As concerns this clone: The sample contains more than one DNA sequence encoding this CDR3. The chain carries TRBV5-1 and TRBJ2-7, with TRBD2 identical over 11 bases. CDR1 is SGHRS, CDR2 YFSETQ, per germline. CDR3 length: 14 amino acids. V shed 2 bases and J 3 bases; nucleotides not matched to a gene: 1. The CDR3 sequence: CASSFTSGSYEQYF. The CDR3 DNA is TGCGCCAGCAGCTTTACTAGCGGGAGCTACGAGCAGTACTTC. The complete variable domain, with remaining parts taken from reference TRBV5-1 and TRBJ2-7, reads KAGVTQTPRYLIKTRGQQVTLSCSPISGHRSVSWYQQTPGQGLQFLFEYFSETQRNKGNFPGRFSGRQFSNSRSEMNVSTLELGDSALYLCASSFTSGSYEQYFGPGTRLTVT.

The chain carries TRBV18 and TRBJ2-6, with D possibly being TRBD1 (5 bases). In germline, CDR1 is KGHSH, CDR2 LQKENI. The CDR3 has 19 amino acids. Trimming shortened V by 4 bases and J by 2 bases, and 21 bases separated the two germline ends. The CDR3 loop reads CASSQNQQVFRAGANVLTF. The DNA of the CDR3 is TGTGCCAGCTCACAAAATCAACAGGTTTTTCGGGCTGGGGCCAACGTCCTGACTTTC.

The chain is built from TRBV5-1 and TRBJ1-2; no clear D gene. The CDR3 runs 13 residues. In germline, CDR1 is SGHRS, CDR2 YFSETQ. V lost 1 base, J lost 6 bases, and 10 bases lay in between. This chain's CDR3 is CASSLIGFDGYTF. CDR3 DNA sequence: TGCGCCAGCAGCTTGATAGGGTTTGATGGCTACACCTTC.